One sample yielded the 26 T cell receptor beta chains listed below, sequenced in a study of T cell responses to AZD1222 COVID-19 vaccine. Some clones are missing from TCRdb's copy, which holds only in-frame ones; the method was immunoSEQ multiplex PCR. The data contain under 150,000 clones, approximately 92% of them singletons. The specimen comprised peripheral blood, sampled on day 0 of AZD1222 vaccination. These receptors were taken from an adult in good health.

This clone has just one count. The rearrangement joins TRBV2 to TRBJ2-7; TRBD1 or TRBD2 may be the D gene (5 bases each). Trimming cost V 6 bases and J 1 base, with 13 bases left between them. Germline CDR1 reads SNHLY; CDR2 reads FYNNEI. The CDR3 runs 14 residues. CDR3 nucleotide sequence: TGTGCCAGCAGCCCCGGGACCATTTCCTACGAGCAGTACTTC. Protein: CASSPGTISYEQYF.

The genes are TRBV7-2 and TRBJ2-1; 15 bases agree with TRBD2. V was pared by 2 bases and J by 8 bases, with 4 bases of the junction left unmatched. Germline V gene lookup returns CDR1 SGHTA and CDR2 FQGNSA. The CDR3 spans 16 residues. For the CDR3, the DNA is TGTGCCAGCAGCTTATGGACTAGCGGGAGGGCCCATGAGCAGTTCTTC. Translated, it gives CASSLWTSGRAHEQFF.

The gene calls are TRBV5-6 and TRBJ1-1, with 7 bases matching TRBD1. The CDR3 is 15 amino acids. In germline, CDR1 is SGHDT, CDR2 YYEEEE. Unmatched junction bases numbered 7, after V lost 4 bases and J lost 1 base. The CDR3 DNA sequence: TGTGCCAGCAGCCGACAGGACAGGACGAACACTGAAGCTTTCTTT. Amino acid sequence: CASSRQDRTNTEAFF. Filled out from reference TRBV5-6 and TRBJ1-1, the complete variable domain reads DAGVTQSPTHLIKTRGQQVTLRCSPKSGHDTVSWYQQALGQGPQFIFQYYEEEERQRGNFPDRFSGHQFPNYSSELNVNALLLGDSALYLCASSRQDRTNTEAFFGQGTRLTVV.

The chain has TRBV28 and TRBJ1-5; D call uncertain. Trimming took off 7 bases at V and 0 bases at J, with 4 bases between the two ends. CDR3 length: 12 amino acids. CDR1 is MDHEN and CDR2 is SYDVKM in the germline V gene. The CDR3 loop reads CASTLSNQPQHF. DNA of the CDR3: TGTGCCAGCACCCTTAGCAATCAGCCCCAGCATTTT.

This clone has only one observation. The genes are TRBV19 and TRBJ2-2, with 7 bases matching TRBD2. The junction had 5 bases not matched to a gene; V was cut back by 4 bases and J by 0 bases. Germline values: CDR1 LNHDA, CDR2 SQIVND (reference sequence). CDR3 length: 16 residues. The CDR3 reads CASSSPGTTNTGELFF. CDR3 sequence (DNA): TGTGCCAGTAGTAGTCCCGGGACTACGAACACCGGGGAGCTGTTTTTT.

This rearrangement joins TRBV6-5 to TRBJ2-7, with TRBD2 matching over 8 bases. Germline CDR1 MNHEY, CDR2 SVGAGI. The CDR3 has 13 amino acids. Trimming at V came to 7 bases and at J to 3 bases, leaving 5 bases not matched to a gene. The CDR3 coding sequence is TGTGCCAGCACCGTAGCGGGGAACTACGAGCAGTACTTC. This translates into CASTVAGNYEQYF.

J is TRBJ2-2 and V is TRBV6-5; D not certain. Trimming shortened V by 7 bases and J by 6 bases, and 15 bases separated the two germline ends. This CDR3 spans 14 amino acids. Germline assignment: CDR1 MNHEY and CDR2 SVGAGI. In DNA, the CDR3 is TGTGCCAGCACCACGATACTGGACGCCGGGGAGCTGTTTTTT. Protein product: CASTTILDAGELFF.

The chain uses TRBV20-1 and TRBJ1-2; TRBD1 agrees at 7 bases. CDR3 length: 11 amino acids. V dropped 3 bases and J dropped 9; count of bases not matched to a gene: 4. Germline CDR1 reads DFQATT; CDR2 reads SNEGSKA (reference sequence). The CDR3 sequence: CSARTGRSYTF. The DNA for the CDR3 is TGCAGTGCTAGGACAGGGAGGAGCTACACCTTC.

This clone occurred a few times. The chain employs TRBV28 and TRBJ1-5, with TRBD1 matching over 9 bases. J lost 7 bases, V lost 6 bases, and 16 bases had no gene match. Germline V gene data show CDR1 as MDHEN and CDR2 as SYDVKM. The CDR3 is 17 amino acids. The CDR3 DNA is TGTGCCAGCAGCCCCCCGTCGCCGGGACAGGGTGGGCAGCCCCAGCATTTT. Encoded protein: CASSPPSPGQGGQPQHF.

The chain joins TRBV5-1 to TRBJ2-5; possible D gene TRBD1, 5 bases. Trimming removed 2 bases at V and 5 bases at J, with 10 bases between. Germline-derived CDR1 and CDR2 are SGHRS and YFSETQ. The CDR3 extends over 13 amino acids. The CDR3 is CASSFTGGETQYF. The DNA of the CDR3 is TGCGCCAGCAGCTTTACAGGTGGCGAGACCCAGTACTTC.

The CDR3 DNA reads TGCGCCAGCAGCGTAGCCTCCTTAGAGAATGAGCAGTTCTTC. Its protein product is CASSVASLENEQFF. The rearrangement links TRBV5-1 to TRBJ2-1, with D hard to call. Looked up from germline, CDR1 is SGHRS and CDR2 is YFSETQ. CDR3 length: 14 amino acids. The germline V and J ends were trimmed by 4 bases and 7 bases, with 15 bases remaining between them.

The chain has TRBV5-1 and TRBJ2-3; 9 bases are shared with TRBD2. The CDR3 length is 15 residues. CDR1 SGHRS and CDR2 YFSETQ come from the germline V gene. After removal of 4 bases from V and 3 bases from J, the junction contained 6 bases not matched to a gene. CDR3: CASSQASGRTDTQYF. The CDR3 DNA reads as TGCGCCAGCAGCCAGGCGAGCGGGAGGACAGATACGCAGTATTTT.

A note on this clone: The junction differs from germline at one of its ends, possibly a read error. This sequence joins TRBV28 and TRBJ2-7; D remains ambiguous. The length of the CDR3 is 13 residues. Looked up from germline, CDR1 is MDHEN and CDR2 is SYDVKM. The CDR3 DNA is TGTGCCAGCAGTTTATGGGGTAGGACGCTTACTCAATTC. It is translated as CASSLWGRTLTQF.

This clone was found once. This chain links TRBV24-1 with TRBJ1-2, with a tentative D call TRBD1 (6 bases). This CDR3 comprises 17 residues. CDR1 and CDR2 from the germline V gene are KGHDR and SFDVKD. The V and J ends lost 1 base and 4 bases respectively, with 18 bases between them. The chain's CDR3 is CATSDFVRGQVRYGYTF. The CDR3 DNA follows: TGTGCCACCAGTGATTTCGTCCGGGGGCAGGTTCGCTATGGCTACACCTTC.

J is TRBJ2-3 and V is TRBV7-2, with a tentative D call TRBD1 (5 bases). Germline V gene data show CDR1 as SGHTA and CDR2 as FQGNSA. This CDR3 has 14 amino acids. V was clipped by 3 bases and J by 5 bases, with 12 bases between them. CDR3 in DNA: TGTGCCAGCAGCTTCTTCTCAGGGCGAGATACGCAGTATTTT. Its translation: CASSFFSGRDTQYF.

V is TRBV5-1 and J is TRBJ2-7, with 8 bases fitting TRBD1. Trimming removed 4 bases from V and 3 bases from J; junction bases left unmatched: 3. This CDR3 spans 13 amino acids. Germline V gene data show CDR1 as SGHRS and CDR2 as YFSETQ. CDR3 in DNA: TGCGCCAGCAGCATCGACAGGGGCTACGAGCAGTACTTC. This encodes CASSIDRGYEQYF.

V gene TRBV29-1 combines with J gene TRBJ1-2, with D perhaps matching TRBD1 (5 bases). CDR1 is SQVTM and CDR2 is ANQGSEA in the germline V gene. V dropped 0 bases and J dropped 2 bases, with 10 bases sitting between them. The CDR3 consists of 14 residues. CDR3 sequence reads: CSVEEGGMNYGYTF. Here the CDR3 DNA reads TGCAGCGTTGAAGAGGGGGGTATGAACTATGGCTACACCTTC.

The J gene is TRBJ1-2, the V gene TRBV28; D unclear. V lost 6 bases and J lost 8, with 25 bases in between. The CDR3 has 16 residues. Germline CDR1 is MDHEN and CDR2 is SYDVKM. DNA of the CDR3: TGTGCCAGCAGCCTACCCTCCGCGGACGGGAGGAACGGCTACACCTTC. It encodes CASSLPSADGRNGYTF.

This clone was counted once. The sample contains more than one DNA sequence encoding this CDR3. The gene calls are TRBV18 and TRBJ2-7; no firm D call. CDR3 length: 13 amino acids. Germline V gives CDR1 KGHSH, CDR2 LQKENI. Trimming stripped 0 bases from V and 0 bases from J, with 3 bases between. The CDR3 bases are TGTGCCAGCTCACCACCGAGCTCCTACGAGCAGTACTTC. This translates into CASSPPSSYEQYF.

In its sample, this clone was seen once. The CDR3 reads CASSLGAIAYEQYF. The CDR3 nucleotides are TGTGCCAGCAGCTTAGGGGCTATCGCCTACGAGCAGTACTTC. The rearrangement links TRBV11-1 to TRBJ2-7; D gene unclear. The CDR3 loop spans 14 amino acids. CDR1 is SGHAT, CDR2 FQDESV, per germline (reference sequence). Trimming removed 1 base from V and 2 bases from J, with 9 bases in between.

The V call is TRBV7-6, the J call TRBJ2-7; 7 bases are a match to TRBD2. V trimming: 5 bases; J trimming: 4 bases; junction bases outside the gene matches: 11. Germline CDR1 reads SGHVS; CDR2 reads FNYEAQ. CDR3 length: 15 amino acids. CDR3 sequence reads: CASSRQTSRDYEQYF. In nucleotides, the CDR3 is TGTGCCAGCAGCCGACAGACTAGCAGAGATTACGAGCAGTACTTC.

The genes are TRBV5-1 and TRBJ1-2; 7 bases match TRBD1. The CDR3 runs to 14 residues. Germline CDR1 SGHRS, CDR2 YFSETQ. Trimming at V came to 0 bases and at J to 8 bases, leaving 7 bases not matched to a gene. The CDR3 here is CASSLDRGSEGYTF. DNA for the CDR3: TGCGCCAGCAGCTTGGACAGGGGATCGGAAGGCTACACCTTC.

V is TRBV9 and J is TRBJ1-2; the D gene is possibly TRBD1 (5 bases). This CDR3 comprises 14 residues. V was cut by 6 bases and J by 1 base, with 13 bases left in between. Germline-derived CDR1 and CDR2 are SGDLS and YYNGEE. CDR3 amino acids: CASTNRQINYGYTF. The CDR3 coding sequence is TGTGCCAGCACCAACCGACAGATTAACTATGGCTACACCTTC.

The V gene is TRBV7-9, the J gene TRBJ1-1, with D perhaps matching TRBD1 (6 bases). The CDR3 runs 13 residues. The V gene lost 5 bases and the J gene lost 4 bases, with 11 bases spanning the gap. Germline V gives CDR1 SEHNR, CDR2 FQNEAQ (reference sequence). The CDR3 protein is CASSTTGGTEAFF. CDR3 nucleotide sequence: TGTGCCAGCAGCACGACAGGAGGCACTGAAGCTTTCTTT.

This sequence joins TRBV4-2 and TRBJ2-2; D is possibly TRBD2 (6 bases). The CDR3 is made up of 17 amino acids. The V gene lost 4 bases and the J gene lost 5 bases, with 20 bases spanning the gap. Germline V lookup: CDR1 LGHNA, CDR2 YNFKEQ. The CDR3 nucleotides read TGTGCCAGCAGCCTCCCGCCTGGGGGGAGGCGAACCGGGGAGCTGTTTTTT. This encodes CASSLPPGGRRTGELFF.

The chain carries TRBV19 and TRBJ1-5, with TRBD1 as a possible D gene (5 bases). V lost 3 bases to trimming and J lost 11 bases, with 11 bases between them. Looked up from germline, CDR1 is LNHDA and CDR2 is SQIVND (reference sequence). This CDR3 comprises 12 residues. Here the CDR3 DNA reads TGTGCCAGTAGTATTCCAGGGTTAGCCCAGCATTTT. It encodes CASSIPGLAQHF.